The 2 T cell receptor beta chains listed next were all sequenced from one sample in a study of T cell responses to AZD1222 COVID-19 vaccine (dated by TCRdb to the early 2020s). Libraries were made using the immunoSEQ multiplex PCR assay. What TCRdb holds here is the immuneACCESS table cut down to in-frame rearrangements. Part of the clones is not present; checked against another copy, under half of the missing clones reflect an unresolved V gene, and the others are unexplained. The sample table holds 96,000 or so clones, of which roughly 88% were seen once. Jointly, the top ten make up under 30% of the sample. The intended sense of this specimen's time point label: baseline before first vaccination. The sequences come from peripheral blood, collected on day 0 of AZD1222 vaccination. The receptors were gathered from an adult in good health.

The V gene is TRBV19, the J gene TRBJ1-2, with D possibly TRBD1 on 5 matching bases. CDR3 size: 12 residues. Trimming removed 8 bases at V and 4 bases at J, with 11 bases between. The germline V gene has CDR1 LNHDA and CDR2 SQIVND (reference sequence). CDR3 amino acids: CASRGTPYGYTF. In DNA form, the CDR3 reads TGTGCCAGTCGAGGGACCCCCTATGGCTACACCTTC.

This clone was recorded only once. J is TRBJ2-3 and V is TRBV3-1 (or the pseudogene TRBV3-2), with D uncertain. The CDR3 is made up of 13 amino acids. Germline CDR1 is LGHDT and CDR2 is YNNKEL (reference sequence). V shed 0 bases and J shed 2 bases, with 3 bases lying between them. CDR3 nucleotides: TGTGCCAGCAGCCAAGATGCCACAGATACGCAGTATTTT. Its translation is CASSQDATDTQYF.